A single sample gave rise to the 21 T cell receptor beta chains below, sequenced in a study of T cells expressing NK-cell markers. One entry per CDR3 protein, without DNA, is what TCRdb gives after re-calling the 5' RACE reads. The sample yields about 390,000 distinct CDR3 sequences, of which the top ten take up around 10%. Sequencing was performed on blood T cells: a sorted CD56 or NKG2C T cell subset, CD4+ or CD8+ T cells, or bulk PBMC T cells (not recorded which). These receptors all stem from a woman aged 50 to 60 in good health.

The V call is TRBV3-1, the J call TRBJ2-7; with no DNA, the TCRdb D assignment of TRBD1 cannot be verified. Germline CDR1 and CDR2: LGHDT and YNNKEL (reference sequence). CDR3 length equals 15 residues. CDR3 sequence: CASSQVPRTEYEQYF.

The chain couples TRBV29-1 to TRBJ2-1; TCRdb indicates TRBD2, and absent DNA this call remains unverified. This CDR3 is 13 amino acids long. Per the germline V gene, CDR1 is SQVTM and CDR2 is ANQGSEA. CDR3 loop: CSVALASLNEQFF.

The V call is TRBV19, the J call TRBJ1-2; the D call of TRBD1 rests on TCRdb alone, since no DNA is present to check it. The CDR3 has 15 amino acids. Germline V gene sequence: CDR1 LNHDA, CDR2 SQIVND (reference sequence). This CDR3 is CASSKATGDYYGYTF.

The CDR3: CSAPEGTDTQYF. V and J are TRBV20-1 and TRBJ2-3; lacking DNA, the TRBD2 call made by TCRdb goes unchecked. Germline CDR1 and CDR2: DFQATT and SNEGSKA (reference sequence). The CDR3 has 12 amino acids.

The chain has TRBV28 and TRBJ2-4. The germline V gene has CDR1 MDHEN and CDR2 SYDVKM. The CDR3 consists of 18 residues. The CDR3 sequence is CASSFKQVIGEYKNIQYF.

V gene TRBV19 combines with J gene TRBJ2-3; TCRdb indicates TRBD2, and absent DNA this call remains unverified. The CDR3 is made up of 16 amino acids. Germline CDR1 LNHDA, CDR2 SQIVND (reference sequence). The CDR3 loop is CASRLTSGRAGDTQYF.

This sequence joins TRBV4-2 and TRBJ2-1; TCRdb selects TRBD1, and the lack of DNA leaves this call unchecked. This CDR3 comprises 17 residues. CDR1 and CDR2 (germline): LGHNA, YNFKEQ. CDR3 sequence reads: CASSQGIGTSSYNEQFF.

CDR3 in amino acids: CSVEASGWGTEAFF. The chain employs TRBV29-1 and TRBJ1-1. Germline CDR1 is SQVTM and CDR2 is ANQGSEA. CDR3 length: 14 amino acids.

The CDR3 sequence: CSGWGTGKYNEQFF. V and J are TRBV29-1 and TRBJ2-1; TCRdb indicates TRBD1, and absent DNA this call remains unverified. Germline assignment: CDR1 SQVTM and CDR2 ANQGSEA. The CDR3 covers 14 residues.

The V gene is TRBV11-2, the J gene TRBJ2-2; TCRdb reports TRBD1, a call that lacks DNA to check it against. The germline V gene has CDR1 SGHAT and CDR2 FQNNGV. This CDR3 region has 14 residues. CDR3 sequence reads: CASREVRNTGELFF.

The chain joins TRBV11-2 to TRBJ1-6. This CDR3 comprises 16 residues. Germline CDR1 is SGHAT and CDR2 is FQNNGV. CDR3: CASSPLTGRSNSPLHF.

The CDR3 loop is CASSDAGWNYGYTF. J is TRBJ1-2 and V is TRBV25-1; absent DNA, TCRdb's TRBD1 call cannot be checked. This CDR3 has 14 amino acids. Germline CDR1 reads MGHDK; CDR2 reads SYGVNS.

The chain links TRBV6-1 to TRBJ1-1. From germline, CDR1 is MNHNS and CDR2 SASEGT. The CDR3 spans 13 residues. CDR3 sequence: CASSEALRTPAFF.

The chain recombines TRBV12-5 with TRBJ2-2; TCRdb lists TRBD1, though no DNA is available to test this call. Germline values: CDR1 LGHNT, CDR2 FRNRAP. The CDR3 sequence is 16 residues long. CDR3: CASGLATGQNTGELFF.

J is TRBJ2-1 and V is TRBV5-4; the TCRdb D gene call, TRBD1, has no DNA to confirm it. The length of the CDR3 is 16 residues. From germline, CDR1 is SGHNT and CDR2 YYREEE (reference sequence). Here the CDR3 reads CASSLEWGRAHNEQFF.

V gene TRBV4-1 combines with J gene TRBJ2-2; TCRdb designates TRBD1, a call that cannot be tested without DNA. The germline V gene has CDR1 MGHRA and CDR2 YSYEKL. This CDR3 region has 15 residues. The CDR3 protein is CASSHPAGLPGELFF.

CDR3 sequence reads: CASSVETGRQETQYF. The V call is TRBV9, the J call TRBJ2-5; without DNA, the TCRdb call of TRBD1 cannot be checked. The length of the CDR3 is 15 residues. From germline, CDR1 is SGDLS and CDR2 YYNGEE.

The chain carries TRBV12-3 or TRBV12-4 and TRBJ1-1; TCRdb calls TRBD1, which cannot be checked without DNA. The CDR3 contains 14 residues. The CDR3 region is CASSPPNRGRGAFF.

The rearrangement uses TRBV6-1 and TRBJ2-5. The CDR3 is made up of 15 amino acids. Looked up from germline, CDR1 is MNHNS and CDR2 is SASEGT. This CDR3 is CASSEREWYQETQYF.

The V gene is TRBV27, the J gene TRBJ2-2; TCRdb's D gene call, TRBD1, goes unchecked for lack of DNA. The CDR3 is 15 amino acids. CDR1 is MNHEY, CDR2 SMNVEV, per germline (reference sequence). This chain's CDR3 is CASTWVAGGTGELFF.

The rearrangement links TRBV5-1 to TRBJ1-3. CDR1 and CDR2 from the germline V gene are SGHRS and YFSETQ. The CDR3 is 12 residues long. CDR3 region: CASSLDRNTIYF.